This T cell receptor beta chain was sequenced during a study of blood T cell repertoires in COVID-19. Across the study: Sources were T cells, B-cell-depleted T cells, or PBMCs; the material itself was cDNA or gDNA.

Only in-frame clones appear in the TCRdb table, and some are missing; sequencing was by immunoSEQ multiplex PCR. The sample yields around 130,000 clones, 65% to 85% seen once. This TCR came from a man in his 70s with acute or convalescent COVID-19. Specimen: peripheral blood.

As DNA, the CDR3 is TGTGCCAGCGCTAGGGGAGGGGGTAATTCACCCCTCCACTTT. Its protein is CASARGGGNSPLHF. This chain uses TRBV27 with TRBJ1-6; D may be TRBD1 (6 bases). Germline V gene sequence: CDR1 MNHEY, CDR2 SMNVEV (reference sequence). V shed 8 bases and J shed 6 bases, with 14 bases lying between them. This CDR3 spans 14 amino acids.